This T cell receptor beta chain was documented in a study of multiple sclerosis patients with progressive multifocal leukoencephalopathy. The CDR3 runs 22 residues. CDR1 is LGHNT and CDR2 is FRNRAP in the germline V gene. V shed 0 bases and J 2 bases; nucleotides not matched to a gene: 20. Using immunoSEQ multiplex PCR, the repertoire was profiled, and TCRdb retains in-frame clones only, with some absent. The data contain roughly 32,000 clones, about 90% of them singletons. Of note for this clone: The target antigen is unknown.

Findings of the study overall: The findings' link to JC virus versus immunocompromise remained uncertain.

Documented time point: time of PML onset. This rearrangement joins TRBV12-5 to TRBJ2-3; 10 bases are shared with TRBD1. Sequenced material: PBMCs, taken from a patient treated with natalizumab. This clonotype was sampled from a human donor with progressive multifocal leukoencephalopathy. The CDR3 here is CASGLVKSGTGAAGSHTDTQYF. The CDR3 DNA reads TGTGCTAGTGGTTTGGTCAAATCCGGGACAGGGGCGGCCGGGTCCCACACAGATACGCAGTATTTT.